These 21 T cell receptor beta chains originate from one sample sequenced in a study of molecular identifiers for immune sequencing clone quantification. From the PCR reads, TCRdb called clonotypes with MiXCR, one entry per CDR3 protein. Here the sample spans about 640,000 distinct CDR3 sequences, about 20% being singletons. The sequenced sample was naive CD8+ T cells from blood, with Jurkat cell RNA spiked in. Specified subset: FACS-sorted CD8+CD4-CCR7+CD45RA+ naive T cells. Receptors were obtained from a human donor in good health. Some libraries in this study had Jurkat cell RNA spiked in.

In this sample, this clonotype turned up many times. The chain is built from TRBV5-1 and TRBJ2-5, with TRBD2 identical over 13 bases. This CDR3 is 15 amino acids long. Germline assignment: CDR1 SGHRS and CDR2 YFSETQ. Unmatched junction bases numbered 4, after V lost 4 bases and J lost 4 bases. Written as DNA, the CDR3 is TGCGCCAGCAGCACGAGACTAGCGGGGGGAGAGACCCAGTACTTC. It yields the protein CASSTRLAGGETQYF.

This clonotype was recorded many times. V gene TRBV2 combines with J gene TRBJ1-2; D might be TRBD1 (5 bases). Trimming cost V 7 bases and J 4 bases, with 19 bases left between them. Germline loops: CDR1 SNHLY, CDR2 FYNNEI. The CDR3 spans 15 residues. The CDR3: CASIARQGVPYGYTF. The DNA for the CDR3 is TGTGCCAGCATCGCCCGCCAGGGAGTCCCCTATGGCTACACCTTC.

In DNA form, the CDR3 reads TGTGCCAGCAGTTCCCGAGCGGGAATAATCTACCAAGAGACCCAGTACTTC. It specifies CASSSRAGIIYQETQYF. The chain carries TRBV27 and TRBJ2-5, with 7 bases aligning to TRBD2. This CDR3 comprises 17 residues. Trimming took 4 bases from V and 0 from J; bases not matched to a gene: 11. The V gene's germline CDR1 is MNHEY and CDR2 SMNVEV (reference sequence).

The table lists this clonotype with many counts. This chain connects TRBV7-2 to TRBJ2-7; D could derive from TRBD1 or TRBD2 (5 bases each). The CDR3 contains 15 residues. Trimming took 5 bases from V and 5 from J, leaving 19 bases between them. Per germline, CDR1 SGHTA and CDR2 FQGNSA. The CDR3 loop is CASSPYWAGTHEQYF. CDR3 DNA sequence: TGTGCCAGCAGCCCGTATTGGGCAGGGACCCACGAGCAGTACTTC.

As concerns this clonotype: This sequence may be a read error, since a much larger clone differs from it by one base. The conserved phenylalanine or tryptophan normally closing the CDR3 is absent here, so this likely arose from a read error. V usage is TRBV28 and J usage is TRBJ2-3, with TRBD2 as a possible D gene (6 bases). The CDR3 extends over 14 amino acids. Trimming stripped 3 bases from V and 3 bases from J, with 10 bases between. Per the germline V gene, CDR1 is MDHEN and CDR2 is SYDVKM. Written as DNA, the CDR3 is TGTGCCAGCAGTTTGATACGGGAGACAGATACGCAGTATTAT. This codes for CASSLIRETDTQYY.

Remarks on this clonotype: A read error may explain this, as a much larger clone is one base away. This is likely a read error, given that the CDR3 carries no conserved phenylalanine or tryptophan at its end. The rearrangement joins TRBV7-2 to TRBJ1-4, with a tentative D call TRBD1 (5 bases). This CDR3 is built from 18 residues. The germline V and J ends were trimmed by 1 base and 0 bases, with 15 bases remaining between them. CDR1 and CDR2 (germline): SGHTA, FQGNSA. The CDR3, as DNA: TGTGCCAGCAGCTTAGGGGGCAGTATTCTCGCAACTAATGAAAAACTGTTTTCT. It translates to CASSLGGSILATNEKLFS.

This clonotype has ten or more counts. DNA for the CDR3: TGTGCCAGCAGCCTAACGGTTGCAGAGCAGTACTTC. It codes for CASSLTVAEQYF. The chain combines TRBV11-2 with TRBJ2-7, with D unresolved. V was clipped by 5 bases and J by 7 bases, with 12 bases between them. The CDR3 runs to 12 residues. CDR1 and CDR2 (germline): SGHAT, FQNNGV. Combining the CDR3 with reference TRBV11-2 and TRBJ2-7 gives the whole variable domain EAGVAQSPRYKIIEKRQSVAFWCNPISGHATLYWYQQILGQGPKLLIQFQNNGVVDDSQLPKDRFSAERLKGVDSTLKIQPAKLEDSAVYLCASSLTVAEQYFGPGTRLTVT.

This clonotype showed up just a few times. The rearrangement joins TRBV20-1 to TRBJ2-3; 8 positions agree with TRBD2. The CDR3 loop spans 16 amino acids. CDR1 is DFQATT, CDR2 SNEGSKA, per germline (reference sequence). The V gene end was trimmed by 0 bases and the J gene end by 3 bases; junction bases not matched to a gene: 8. CDR3 bases: TGCAGTGCTAGAGATGAGGGACTAGGGAAAACAGATACGCAGTATTTT. Protein: CSARDEGLGKTDTQYF.

This clonotype was seen repeatedly, ten times or more. The V and J genes are TRBV9 and TRBJ2-7; the match to TRBD1 covers 9 bases. The CDR3 extends over 15 amino acids. Losses at the gene ends were 0 bases for V and 2 bases for J; bases not matched to a gene: 3. Germline V gene sequence: CDR1 SGDLS, CDR2 YYNGEE. The CDR3 region is CASSVAGTGTYEQYF. The CDR3 coding sequence is TGTGCCAGCAGCGTAGCAGGGACAGGGACCTACGAGCAGTACTTC.

This clonotype was counted at least ten times. V and J are TRBV3-1 and TRBJ1-5; 7 bases are shared with TRBD1. The CDR3 has 15 residues. The germline CDR1 and CDR2 sequences are LGHDT and YNNKEL (reference sequence). Trimming removed 1 base from V and 5 bases from J; junction bases left unmatched: 5. The CDR3: CASSQGRGRDQPQHF. CDR3 nucleotide sequence: TGTGCCAGCAGCCAAGGTAGGGGGCGAGATCAGCCCCAGCATTTT.

This clonotype was found many times. The genes are TRBV6-1 and TRBJ1-5; D unclear. Germline lookup yields CDR1 MNHNS and CDR2 SASEGT. V lost 6 bases and J 2 bases, leaving 17 bases between the germline ends. The CDR3 is 16 amino acids. CDR3 nucleotide sequence: TGTGCCAGCAGCATGGGGAGAGGGTCGGGCAATCAGCCCCAGCATTTT. Its translation: CASSMGRGSGNQPQHF.

This clonotype was counted ten times or more. The J gene is TRBJ2-5, the V gene TRBV14; weak D call: TRBD2 (6 bases). The CDR3 length is 13 residues. Trimming pared 1 base from V and 9 bases from J, leaving 12 bases between. The germline V gene encodes CDR1 SGHDN and CDR2 FVKESK. Here the CDR3 reads CASSQVSPGAQYF. CDR3 in DNA: TGTGCCAGCAGCCAAGTGAGCCCGGGGGCCCAGTACTTC.

This clonotype was seen many times. The chain carries TRBV28 and TRBJ1-1; possibly TRBD1 for D (6 bases). Germline V gene lookup returns CDR1 MDHEN and CDR2 SYDVKM. Trimming stripped 6 bases from V and 7 bases from J, with 21 bases between. The CDR3 has 15 residues. The CDR3 here is CASRPGTNWPYEAFF. Written as DNA, the CDR3 is TGTGCCAGCAGACCCGGGACAAATTGGCCGTATGAAGCTTTCTTT. Full variable domain (remainder filled in from reference TRBV28 and TRBJ1-1): DVKVTQSSRYLVKRTGEKVFLECVQDMDHENMFWYRQDPGLGLRLIYFSYDVKMKEKGDIPEGYSVSREKKERFSLILESASTNQTSMYLCASRPGTNWPYEAFFGQGTRLTVV.

This clonotype has at least ten counts. The V call is TRBV18, the J call TRBJ2-5; 10 bases are a match to TRBD1. Trimming cost V 5 bases and J 5 bases; bases outside gene matches: 8. Germline V gene lookup returns CDR1 KGHSH and CDR2 LQKENI. The CDR3 has 15 amino acids. CDR3 amino acids: CASSRWTGGLETQYF. The CDR3 bases are TGTGCCAGCTCAAGATGGACAGGGGGGCTGGAGACCCAGTACTTC.

Worth noting for this clonotype: A much larger clone differs from this one at a single base, so this may be a read error. CDR3 DNA: TGTGCCAGCAGACGCGGACTAGCGGGGAACACAGATACGCAGTATTTT. Translated, it gives CASRRGLAGNTDTQYF. The V call is TRBV2, the J call TRBJ2-3; 12 bases align to TRBD2. This CDR3 is 16 amino acids long. Germline V gene data show CDR1 as SNHLY and CDR2 as FYNNEI. J gave up 2 bases and V 6 bases, and 6 bases lay outside the gene matches.

This chain links TRBV9 with TRBJ2-2; 11 nucleotides line up with TRBD2. The CDR3 sequence is 17 residues long. V dropped 4 bases and J dropped 5; count of bases not matched to a gene: 10. CDR1 is SGDLS, CDR2 YYNGEE, per germline. This CDR3 reads CASSPHSGGVSTGELFF. The CDR3 DNA reads as TGTGCCAGCAGCCCCCATAGCGGGGGGGTGAGTACCGGGGAGCTGTTTTTT.

This clonotype occurred many times. The rearrangement links TRBV2 to TRBJ1-1, with no clear D. This CDR3 is 11 amino acids long. Germline V CDR1 and CDR2: SNHLY, FYNNEI. The V end lost 6 bases, the J end lost 5 bases, and 7 bases lay between the germline ends. The DNA of the CDR3 is TGTGCCAGCAGACTGGGGACTGAAGCTTTCTTT. Its protein product is CASRLGTEAFF.

This clonotype was picked up a small number of times. The chain has TRBV18 and TRBJ1-4, with TRBD1 matching 9 bases. This CDR3 is built from 15 residues. Germline V gene data show CDR1 as KGHSH and CDR2 as LQKENI. With V trimmed by 3 bases and J by 8 bases, 7 bases remained unmatched. CDR3 DNA: TGTGCCAGCTCACCGGCACAGGGGGCCGTCGAAAAACTGTTTTTT. This encodes CASSPAQGAVEKLFF.

This clonotype was picked up many times. V gene TRBV29-1 combines with J gene TRBJ2-7; TRBD1 matches at 7 bases. Trimming cost V 4 bases and J 2 bases; bases outside gene matches: 5. Germline values: CDR1 SQVTM, CDR2 ANQGSEA. This CDR3 region has 13 residues. CDR3 loop: CSVAPGQTYEQYF. CDR3 bases: TGCAGCGTTGCCCCGGGACAGACCTACGAGCAGTACTTC.

This clonotype has only a few counts. This chain connects TRBV7-2 to TRBJ2-7; possible D gene TRBD2, 5 bases. Germline CDR1 and CDR2: SGHTA and FQGNSA. Between the trimmed V and J ends, which lost 6 bases and 2 bases, there was a span of 8 bases. CDR3 length: 12 residues. CDR3 loop: CASRTTPYEQYF. The CDR3 DNA reads as TGTGCCAGCAGGACTACCCCCTACGAGCAGTACTTC.

The J gene is TRBJ2-7, the V gene TRBV27, with 9 bases fitting TRBD1. V shed 5 bases, J shed 4 bases, and the junction held 6 bases outside the gene matches. This CDR3 comprises 14 residues. The V gene's germline CDR1 is MNHEY and CDR2 SMNVEV (reference sequence). The CDR3 protein is CASSTSDRGYEQYF. Written as DNA, the CDR3 is TGTGCCAGCAGTACCTCGGACAGGGGTTACGAGCAGTACTTC.